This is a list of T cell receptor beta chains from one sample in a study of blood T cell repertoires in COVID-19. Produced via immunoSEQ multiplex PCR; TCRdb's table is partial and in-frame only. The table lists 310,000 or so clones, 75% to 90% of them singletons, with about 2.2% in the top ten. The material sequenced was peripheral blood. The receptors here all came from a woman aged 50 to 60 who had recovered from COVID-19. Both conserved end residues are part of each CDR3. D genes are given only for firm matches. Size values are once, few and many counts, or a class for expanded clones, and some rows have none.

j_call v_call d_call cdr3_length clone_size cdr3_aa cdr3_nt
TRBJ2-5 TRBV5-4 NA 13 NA CASSPELSGTQYF TGTGCCAGCAGCCCCGAGCTTAGCGGGACCCAGTACTTC
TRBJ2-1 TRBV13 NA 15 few CASSSRGANYNEQFF TGTGCCAGCAGCTCTCGGGGGGCCAACTACAATGAGCAGTTCTTC
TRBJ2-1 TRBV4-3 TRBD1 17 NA CASSQFRSGTGNNEQFF TGCGCCAGCAGCCAATTCCGCTCCGGGACAGGGAACAATGAGCAGTTCTTC
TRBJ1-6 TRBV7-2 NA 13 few CASSYESNSPLHF TGTGCCAGCAGCTACGAGTCTAATTCACCCCTCCACTTT
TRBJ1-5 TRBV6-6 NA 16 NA CASSYKSDLSNQPQHF TGTGCCAGCAGTTATAAGAGCGACCTAAGCAATCAGCCCCAGCATTTT
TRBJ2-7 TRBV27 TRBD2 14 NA CASSPTSGKYEQYF TGTGCCAGCAGTCCGACTAGCGGTAAATACGAGCAGTACTTC
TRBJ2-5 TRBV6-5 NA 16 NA CASSYSPRPHSETQYF TGTGCCAGCAGTTACTCGCCCCGGCCGCACAGTGAGACCCAGTACTTC
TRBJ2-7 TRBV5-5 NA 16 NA CASSPIAGFSTGEQYF TGTGCCAGCAGCCCCATCGCCGGATTTAGTACGGGAGAGCAGTACTTC
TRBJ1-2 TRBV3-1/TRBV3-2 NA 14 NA CASSHRSRIYGYTF TGTGCCAGCAGCCATAGAAGTCGAATCTATGGCTACACCTTC
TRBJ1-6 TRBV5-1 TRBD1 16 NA CASSPQTGTYNSPLHF TGCGCCAGCAGCCCCCAGACAGGGACCTATAATTCACCCCTCCACTTT
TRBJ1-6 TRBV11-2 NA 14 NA CASSLRERDSPLHF TGTGCCAGCAGCTTAAGGGAACGGGATTCGCCCCTCCACTTT
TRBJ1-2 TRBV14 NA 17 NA CASSQDLPGVSSSGYTF TGTGCCAGCAGCCAAGATCTACCGGGTGTCTCGTCTTCGGGCTACACCTTC
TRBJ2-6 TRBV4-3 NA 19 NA CASSQGPLRESSGANVLTF TGCGCCAGCAGCCAAGGGCCCTTGAGGGAAAGCTCTGGGGCCAACGTCCTGACTTTC
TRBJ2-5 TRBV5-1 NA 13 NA CASSLPGEETQYF TGCGCCAGCAGTCTTCCCGGTGAAGAGACCCAGTACTTC
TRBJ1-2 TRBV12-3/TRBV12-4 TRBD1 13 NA CASSLRDRDGYTF TGTGCCAGCAGCCTCCGGGACAGGGATGGCTACACCTTC
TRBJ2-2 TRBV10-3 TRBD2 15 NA CASSRGESETGELFF TGTGCCTCATCCCGGGGGGAGTCCGAGACCGGGGAGCTGTTTTTT
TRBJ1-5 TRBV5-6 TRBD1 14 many CASSWTGNNQPQHF TGTGCCAGCAGCTGGACAGGGAACAATCAGCCCCAGCATTTT
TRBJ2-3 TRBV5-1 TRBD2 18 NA CASSSLPTAGGNTDTQYF TGCGCCAGCAGCTCTCTCCCCACAGCGGGGGGGAACACAGATACGCAGTATTTT
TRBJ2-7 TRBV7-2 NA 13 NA CASSTSRGYEQYF TGTGCCAGCAGCACTAGCCGAGGCTACGAGCAGTACTTC
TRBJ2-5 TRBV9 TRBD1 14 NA CASSVERQGETQYF TGTGCCAGCAGCGTAGAAAGACAGGGGGAGACCCAGTACTTC
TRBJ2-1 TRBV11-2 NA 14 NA CASSSLQGYNEQFF TGTGCCAGCAGCTCCCTACAGGGCTACAATGAGCAGTTCTTC
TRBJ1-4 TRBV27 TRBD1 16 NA CASSPSQGERGEKLFF TGTGCCAGCAGCCCAAGTCAGGGGGAAAGGGGTGAAAAACTGTTTTTT
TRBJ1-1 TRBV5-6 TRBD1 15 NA CASSLGQGANTEAFF TGTGCCAGCAGCTTGGGACAGGGGGCCAACACTGAAGCTTTCTTT
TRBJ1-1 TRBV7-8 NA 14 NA CASRTNDGRTEAFF TGTGCCAGCAGAACGAACGATGGCAGGACTGAAGCTTTCTTT
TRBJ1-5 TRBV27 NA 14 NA CASSLPGSNQPQHF TGTGCCAGCAGTTTACCCGGTAGCAATCAGCCCCAGCATTTT
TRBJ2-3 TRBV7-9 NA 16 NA CASSPGHRLRTDTQYF TGTGCCAGCAGCCCTGGACACAGGTTACGCACAGATACGCAGTATTTT
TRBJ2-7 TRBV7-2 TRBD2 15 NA CASSTQGAGAYEQYF TGTGCCAGCAGCACCCAAGGGGCGGGGGCCTACGAGCAGTACTTC
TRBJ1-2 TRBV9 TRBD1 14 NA CASSVGTGPEGYTF TGTGCCAGCAGCGTAGGGACAGGGCCCGAAGGCTACACCTTC
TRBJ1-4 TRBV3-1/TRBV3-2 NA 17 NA CASSQPPGGLRGEKLFF TGTGCCAGCAGCCAACCGCCGGGAGGGCTAAGGGGGGAAAAACTGTTTTTT
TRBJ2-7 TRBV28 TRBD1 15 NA CASSIPGQTSYEQYF TGTGCCAGCTCCATCCCGGGACAGACCTCCTACGAGCAGTACTTC
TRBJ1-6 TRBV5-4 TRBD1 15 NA CASSLGQGLNSPLHF TGTGCCAGCAGCTTGGGACAGGGATTGAATTCACCCCTCCACTTT
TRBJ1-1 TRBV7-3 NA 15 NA CASSLTPKGRAEAFF TGTGCCAGCAGCTTAACTCCTAAAGGGCGGGCTGAAGCTTTCTTT
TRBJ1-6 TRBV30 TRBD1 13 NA CAWRTGYNSPLHF TGTGCCTGGCGGACAGGGTATAATTCACCCCTCCACTTT
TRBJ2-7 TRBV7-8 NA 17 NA CASRLSRKGADQGEQYF TGTGCCAGCAGACTCTCCCGTAAAGGGGCCGATCAAGGCGAGCAGTACTTC
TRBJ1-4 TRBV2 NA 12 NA CASSDRAGKLFF TGTGCCAGCAGTGACAGGGCAGGAAAACTGTTTTTT
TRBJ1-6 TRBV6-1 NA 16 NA CASSGGPSSYNSPLHF TGTGCCAGCAGTGGAGGTCCGAGCTCCTATAATTCACCCCTCCACTTT